The 9 T cell receptor beta chains in this list originate from one sample, sequenced in a study of blood T cell repertoires in COVID-19 (dated by TCRdb to the early 2020s). The library was made by the immunoSEQ multiplex PCR assay. What TCRdb holds here is the immuneACCESS table cut down to in-frame rearrangements. Part of the clones is not present; checked against another copy, under half of the missing clones reflect an unresolved V gene, and the others are unexplained. The sample data list 95,000 to 120,000 clones, and around 90% of these were observed just once. The ten top clones hold 4.6% of the sample. Sequenced material: peripheral blood. These receptors all stem from a woman in her 50s with acute or convalescent COVID-19.

The chain combines TRBV24-1 with TRBJ1-4; 8 bases are a match to TRBD1. The CDR3 has 15 amino acids. Germline assignment: CDR1 KGHDR and CDR2 SFDVKD. Losses at the gene ends were 4 bases for V and 7 bases for J; bases not matched to a gene: 7. The CDR3 loop is CATSDSGGASEKLFF. The CDR3, as DNA: TGTGCCACCAGTGACTCAGGGGGCGCGAGTGAAAAACTGTTTTTT.

The rearrangement links TRBV7-3 to TRBJ2-7; no clear D. Trimming cost V 1 base and J 7 bases, with 14 bases left between them. CDR1 is SGHTA, CDR2 FQGTGA, per germline. This CDR3 region has 14 residues. CDR3 nucleotides: TGTGCCAGCAGCTTAAGTGGGCTGGGTGGGGAGCAGTACTTC. Translated, it gives CASSLSGLGGEQYF.

Here the CDR3 DNA reads TGTGCCAGCAGCCAAAGGACTAGCCCTTTTTCTGGGGCCAACGTCCTGACTTTC. Residues: CASSQRTSPFSGANVLTF. This rearrangement joins TRBV3-1 (or the pseudogene TRBV3-2) to TRBJ2-6, with 8 bases identical to TRBD2. CDR3 length equals 18 residues. With V trimmed by 2 bases and J by 1 base, 7 bases remained unmatched. Germline V gene sequence: CDR1 LGHDT, CDR2 YNNKEL (reference sequence).

The V call is TRBV5-6, the J call TRBJ1-5; D is undetermined. Trimming stripped 5 bases from V and 3 bases from J, with 12 bases between. The CDR3 sequence is 14 residues long. The germline V gene has CDR1 SGHDT and CDR2 YYEEEE. DNA for the CDR3: TGTGCCAGCAGTCCCTCAGGATTCAATCAGCCCCAGCATTTT. Translating it yields CASSPSGFNQPQHF.

As DNA, the CDR3 is TGTGCCAGCTCACCCTCAGGTCCCCCCTACGAGCAGTACTTC. This translates into CASSPSGPPYEQYF. This chain links TRBV18 with TRBJ2-7, with D unresolved. This CDR3 has 14 residues. In germline, CDR1 is KGHSH, CDR2 LQKENI. V was cut by 3 bases and J by 2 bases, with 11 bases left in between.

This chain uses TRBV2 with TRBJ2-5, with TRBD1 matching 9 bases. The CDR3 length is 15 residues. The trim removed 7 bases at V and 4 bases at J, leaving 10 bases unmatched. From germline, CDR1 is SNHLY and CDR2 FYNNEI. CDR3 protein: CASNREQGAGETQYF. The CDR3 DNA reads as TGTGCCAGCAATAGAGAACAGGGGGCGGGAGAGACCCAGTACTTC.

The gene calls are TRBV27 and TRBJ2-1; possible D gene TRBD1, 5 bases. CDR3 length equals 15 residues. CDR1 MNHEY and CDR2 SMNVEV come from the germline V gene (reference sequence). Trimming cost V 4 bases and J 9 bases, with 19 bases left between them. CDR3 coding DNA: TGTGCCAGCAGTTCTCGATTTTTGGGGCGAGGTGAGCAGTTCTTC. It translates to CASSSRFLGRGEQFF.

V is TRBV6-1 and J is TRBJ2-1, with TRBD2 identical over 14 bases. Germline assignment: CDR1 MNHNS and CDR2 SASEGT. CDR3 length: 19 residues. With 4 bases clipped from V and 0 bases from J, the junction kept 8 bases outside the gene matches. CDR3 in DNA: TGTGCCAGCAGTGTGGGACTAGCGGGGGTCTTTAGCTCCTACAATGAGCAGTTCTTC. This gives the protein CASSVGLAGVFSSYNEQFF.

The V gene is TRBV27, the J gene TRBJ2-3; 9 nucleotides match TRBD2. This CDR3 contains 15 residues. Trimming cost V 9 bases and J 0 bases; bases outside gene matches: 7. Germline CDR1 reads MNHEY; CDR2 reads SMNVEV (reference sequence). The CDR3 reads CASQKTSGSTDTQYF. CDR3 DNA sequence: TGTGCCAGTCAGAAGACTAGCGGAAGCACAGATACGCAGTATTTT.